Sequencing of this TCR beta chain was carried out in a study of cytomegalovirus exposure and HLA in healthy donors. Study-level results: According to reports, the classifier identified cytomegalovirus status with high specificity and sensitivity. Differences between HLA loci emerged in a later analysis of TCR association rates, with DRB1 most and HLA-C fewest. It has been reported that TCR beta sequences accurately predicted the HLA-A and HLA-B alleles of most subjects. A later analysis appeared to link common viral pathogens to several of the most significant clusters.

In regard to this clone: Its specificity is not known.

Researchers ran the PCR with 60 Vbeta and 13 Jbeta primers. Repertoires were generated with immunoSEQ multiplex PCR, while TCRdb's copy carries only in-frame clones and drops some. This sample yields some 140,000 clones, of which over 65% are seen a single time; 1.5% belongs to the top ten. The germline gives CDR1 SGHVS, CDR2 FQNEAQ. There are 15 residues in the CDR3. Trimming took 3 bases from V and 7 from J; bases not matched to a gene: 8. The clonotype originates from a man aged 40-49 years in good health and CMV-seronegative. The sequenced sample was PBMCs. The V call is TRBV7-8, the J call TRBJ1-5; 8 bases fit TRBD1. The CDR3 sequence: CASSFTGGISQPQHF. The CDR3, as DNA: TGTGCCAGCAGCTTCACAGGGGGAATCTCGCAGCCCCAGCATTTT.